This T cell receptor beta chain comes out of a study of CD8 T cells in ankylosing spondylitis. Study conclusions and caveats: Clones linked to disease were reported to show significant enrichment in matched ankylosing spondylitis synovial fluid. Roughly eight highly homologous variants formed a TCR beta motif that appeared characteristic of ankylosing spondylitis blood. There were earlier reports of some motif variants in reactive arthritis synovial fluid and blood. As for the disease-linked clones, they showed a CD8+ phenotype and occurred at relatively low frequencies in peripheral blood.

This clonotype came up a few times. Its antigen remains unidentified. CDR1 and CDR2 (germline): SGHTA, FQGNSA. The CDR3 consists of 15 residues. V lost 4 bases to trimming and J lost 8 bases, with 18 bases between them. Generation of TCR beta libraries employed quantitative 5'-RACE incorporating molecular barcodes. TCRdb reprocessed the 5' RACE reads with MiXCR, giving one entry per CDR3 protein. The sample has some 800,000 distinct CDR3 sequences; 10% to 15% are singletons. The sample consisted of blood, either unsorted or a sorted T cell fraction (not recorded which). This clonotype was obtained from a male donor with ankylosing spondylitis. V gene TRBV7-2 combines with J gene TRBJ2-1; TRBD1 might be the D (5 bases). The DNA for the CDR3 is TGTGCCAGCAGCTCCTTGACAACAGGTCCTCATGAGCAGTTCTTC. Translating it yields CASSSLTTGPHEQFF.